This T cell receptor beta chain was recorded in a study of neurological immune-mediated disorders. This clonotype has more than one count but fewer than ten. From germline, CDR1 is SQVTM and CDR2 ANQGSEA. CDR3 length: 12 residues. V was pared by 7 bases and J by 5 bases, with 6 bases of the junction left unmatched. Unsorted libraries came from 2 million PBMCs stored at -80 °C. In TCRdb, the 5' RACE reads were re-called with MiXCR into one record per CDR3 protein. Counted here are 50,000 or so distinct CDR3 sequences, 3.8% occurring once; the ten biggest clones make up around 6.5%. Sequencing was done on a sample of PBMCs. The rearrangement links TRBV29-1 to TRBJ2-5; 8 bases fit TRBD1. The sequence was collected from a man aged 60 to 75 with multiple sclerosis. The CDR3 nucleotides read TGCAGCGAGACAGGGGCTGGGGAGACCCAGTACTTC. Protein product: CSETGAGETQYF.